Each of the 24 T cell receptor beta chains below was sequenced from the same sample in a study of post-analysis software for immune sequencing data. The TCR beta cDNA libraries contained unique molecular identifiers. Each CDR3 protein gets one entry after TCRdb re-called the PCR reads with MiXCR. The sample lists roughly 800,000 distinct CDR3 sequences, 46% seen once, with 4.9% in the top ten. The antigens of these receptors remain unknown. Whole-study results and caveats: Five TRBV segments, including TRBV5-6, TRBV5-1 and TRBV20-1, were more frequent in patients than controls.

Sequences were obtained from blood. Source of these receptors: a girl under 18 with multiple sclerosis.

CDR3 sequence: CASSQLGRENYGYTF. CDR3 coding DNA: TGTGCCAGCAGTCAACTCGGGCGGGAGAACTATGGCTACACCTTC. V and J are TRBV6-2 or TRBV6-3 and TRBJ1-2; D remains ambiguous. The CDR3 covers 15 residues. Germline loops: CDR1 MNHEY, CDR2 SVGEGT. Trimming removed 5 bases at V and 2 bases at J, with 15 bases between.

This clonotype was picked up one time. This chain connects TRBV6-7 to TRBJ2-3; a weak D match, TRBD2 (5 bases). TRBV6-7 is classed as an ORF, of uncertain function. This CDR3 is 15 amino acids long. Trimming took off 7 bases at V and 0 bases at J, with 14 bases between the two ends. The chain's CDR3 is CASTEGGGSTDTQYF. The DNA of the CDR3 is TGTGCCAGCACCGAGGGTGGCGGAAGCACAGATACGCAGTATTTT.

This chain uses TRBV20-1 with TRBJ2-1; 12 bases agree with TRBD2. Germline CDR1 reads DFQATT; CDR2 reads SNEGSKA (reference sequence). CDR3 length: 17 amino acids. Trimming at V came to 2 bases and at J to 4 bases, leaving 9 bases not matched to a gene. The CDR3 protein is CSARPPTSGSAYNEQFF. CDR3 nucleotides: TGCAGTGCTAGACCCCCGACTAGCGGGAGTGCTTACAATGAGCAGTTCTTC.

This chain links TRBV6-6 with TRBJ2-7, with D possibly TRBD1 on 6 matching bases. The V and J ends lost 2 bases and 0 bases respectively, with 8 bases between them. The CDR3 has 14 amino acids. Germline-derived CDR1 and CDR2 are MNHNY and SVGAGI (reference sequence). The CDR3 sequence is CASSYGDTSYEQYF. The CDR3 DNA reads TGTGCCAGCAGTTACGGGGACACCTCCTACGAGCAGTACTTC.

The gene calls are TRBV7-9 and TRBJ2-5; D could derive from TRBD1 or TRBD2 (5 bases each). CDR3 size: 16 residues. CDR1 SEHNR and CDR2 FQNEAQ come from the germline V gene (reference sequence). With 4 bases removed from V and 1 base from J, the gap between germline ends came to 16 bases. CDR3 loop: CASSSARDRFQETQYF. The CDR3 DNA sequence: TGTGCCAGCAGCTCGGCCCGGGACCGATTCCAAGAGACCCAGTACTTC.

The chain employs TRBV6-5 and TRBJ2-3, with 15 bases matching TRBD2. CDR1 and CDR2 (germline): MNHEY, SVGAGI. After removal of 5 bases from V and 11 bases from J, the junction contained 11 bases not matched to a gene. The CDR3 extends over 16 amino acids. The CDR3 region is CASSPPGLAGGWKQYF. CDR3 nucleotide sequence: TGTGCCAGCAGTCCTCCGGGACTAGCGGGAGGATGGAAGCAGTATTTT.

This clonotype was observed a few times. V is TRBV6-5 and J is TRBJ2-1; D remains ambiguous. Trimming stripped 0 bases from V and 0 bases from J, with 12 bases between. CDR1 and CDR2 (germline): MNHEY, SVGAGI. CDR3 length equals 17 residues. This chain's CDR3 is CASSYSLGASSYNEQFF. The CDR3 region has the DNA TGTGCCAGCAGTTACTCGCTTGGCGCGAGCTCCTACAATGAGCAGTTCTTC.

The J gene is TRBJ2-5, the V gene TRBV4-2; D remains ambiguous. Deletions cut 1 base from V and 1 base from J, with 7 bases between. CDR3 length equals 14 residues. Per germline, CDR1 LGHNA and CDR2 YNFKEQ. The CDR3 here is CASSQAVFQETQYF. For the CDR3, the DNA is TGTGCCAGCAGCCAAGCGGTATTCCAAGAGACCCAGTACTTC.

In its sample, this clonotype was seen a few times. The gene calls are TRBV9 and TRBJ1-2; D is uncertain. Germline loops: CDR1 SGDLS, CDR2 YYNGEE. V lost 6 bases and J 1 base, leaving 7 bases between the germline ends. There are 12 residues in the CDR3. The CDR3 loop is CASNLGNYGYTF. DNA for the CDR3: TGTGCCAGCAACTTAGGTAACTATGGCTACACCTTC.

This clonotype has more than one count but fewer than ten. This chain connects TRBV5-4 to TRBJ2-2; D uncertain. V was pared by 1 base and J by 6 bases, with 16 bases between. The germline CDR1 and CDR2 sequences are SGHNT and YYREEE (reference sequence). The CDR3 runs 16 residues. The CDR3 region has the DNA TGTGCCAGCAGCTTGAGTTCTCCCTTGAATTCCGGGGAGCTGTTTTTT. This sequence encodes CASSLSSPLNSGELFF.

This sequence joins TRBV5-1 and TRBJ2-5; D remains unclear. The V and J ends lost 2 bases and 0 bases respectively, with 11 bases between them. The CDR3 contains 15 residues. Germline CDR1 is SGHRS and CDR2 is YFSETQ. DNA of the CDR3: TGCGCCAGCAGCTTCCGCGGATCGTACCAAGAGACCCAGTACTTC. Protein: CASSFRGSYQETQYF. Filled out from reference TRBV5-1 and TRBJ2-5, the complete variable domain reads KAGVTQTPRYLIKTRGQQVTLSCSPISGHRSVSWYQQTPGQGLQFLFEYFSETQRNKGNFPGRFSGRQFSNSRSEMNVSTLELGDSALYLCASSFRGSYQETQYFGPGTRLLVL.

The CDR3 sequence is CASSLGGRGSTGELFF. CDR3 bases: TGTGCCAGCAGCTTAGGTGGAAGGGGTAGCACCGGGGAGCTGTTTTTT. This chain joins TRBV7-2 and TRBJ2-2; a possible D gene is TRBD1 (5 bases). Germline assignment: CDR1 SGHTA and CDR2 FQGNSA. V dropped 1 base and J dropped 4 bases, with 13 bases sitting between them. The CDR3 runs 16 residues.

This clonotype has a handful of counts. The V call is TRBV12-3 or TRBV12-4, the J call TRBJ2-5; D may be TRBD1 (6 bases). This CDR3 spans 14 amino acids. Trimming took 5 bases from V and 5 from J, leaving 15 bases between them. The CDR3 DNA reads as TGTGCCAGCAGTCCTGGACAGAGCAAGGAGACCCAGTACTTC. Translated: CASSPGQSKETQYF.

V gene TRBV29-1 combines with J gene TRBJ2-1, with 7 bases that match TRBD2. Germline lookup yields CDR1 SQVTM and CDR2 ANQGSEA. V shed 2 bases, J shed 6 bases, and the junction held 7 bases outside the gene matches. There are 14 residues in the CDR3. CDR3 region: CSVETLLASNEQFF. CDR3 DNA: TGCAGCGTTGAAACCCTACTAGCGAGCAATGAGCAGTTCTTC.

The chain combines TRBV9 with TRBJ2-7; perhaps TRBD2 as D (5 bases). Trimming cost V 0 bases and J 2 bases, with 9 bases left between them. Germline CDR1 reads SGDLS; CDR2 reads YYNGEE. The CDR3 sequence is 14 residues long. The CDR3 region has the DNA TGTGCCAGCAGCGTAGGTGTCGGGACCTACGAGCAGTACTTC. Encoded protein: CASSVGVGTYEQYF.

The chain combines TRBV7-9 with TRBJ2-3; 8 nucleotides agree with TRBD2. V lost 8 bases, J lost 4 bases, and 14 bases stayed unmatched. The germline V gene has CDR1 SEHNR and CDR2 FQNEAQ (reference sequence). CDR3 length: 16 amino acids. The CDR3 is CASGGFSGSSADTQYF. The DNA for the CDR3 is TGTGCCAGCGGCGGGTTCAGCGGGAGTAGCGCAGATACGCAGTATTTT.

This clonotype was picked up a small number of times. The V gene is TRBV7-9, the J gene TRBJ2-1, with 15 bases aligning to TRBD2. CDR1 is SEHNR, CDR2 FQNEAQ, per germline (reference sequence). V dropped 5 bases and J dropped 8; count of bases not matched to a gene: 19. The CDR3 extends over 20 amino acids. CDR3 sequence (DNA): TGTGCCAGCAGCGAGCCGGGACTAGCGGGAGGCCCCTTTGTAACCTATGAGCAGTTCTTC. Amino acids: CASSEPGLAGGPFVTYEQFF.

This clonotype was counted once. CDR3 residues: CASRWTSGAYNEQFF. CDR3 nucleotide sequence: TGTGCCAGCAGGTGGACTAGCGGGGCCTACAATGAGCAGTTCTTC. The J gene is TRBJ2-1, the V gene TRBV7-2, with TRBD2 identical over 12 bases. The CDR3 totals 15 residues. The V gene end was trimmed by 6 bases and the J gene end by 2 bases; junction bases not matched to a gene: 2. Germline lookup yields CDR1 SGHTA and CDR2 FQGNSA.

V and J are TRBV9 and TRBJ2-1, with D possibly matching TRBD2 (6 bases). This CDR3 has 14 amino acids. With 0 bases removed from V and 7 bases from J, the gap between germline ends came to 11 bases. Germline V gives CDR1 SGDLS, CDR2 YYNGEE. In DNA, the CDR3 is TGTGCCAGCAGCGTAGCGGGAGTGGGTAATGAGCAGTTCTTC. Its protein is CASSVAGVGNEQFF.

This chain connects TRBV6-5 to TRBJ2-4; 9 bases line up with TRBD1. The J call could be wrong; TRBJ2-7 is a better fit for the DNA end. This CDR3 has 14 residues. Germline loops: CDR1 MNHEY, CDR2 SVGAGI. CDR3 amino acids: CASSAGTGRHEQYF. In DNA form, the CDR3 reads TGTGCCAGCAGTGCCGGGACAGGGCGTCACGAGCAGTACTTC.

J is TRBJ2-7 and V is TRBV6-5; TRBD2 agrees at 7 bases. V trimming: 7 bases; J trimming: 2 bases; junction bases outside the gene matches: 5. Germline V gene lookup returns CDR1 MNHEY and CDR2 SVGAGI. The CDR3 length is 13 residues. The CDR3 loop is CASKSGIPYEQYF. CDR3 nucleotide sequence: TGTGCCAGCAAAAGCGGGATACCCTACGAGCAGTACTTC.

This clonotype was observed a handful of times. The V gene is TRBV27, the J gene TRBJ1-4; 8 nucleotides agree with TRBD1. The CDR3 sequence is 15 residues long. CDR1 and CDR2 from the germline V gene are MNHEY and SMNVEV (reference sequence). V dropped 8 bases and J dropped 5; count of bases not matched to a gene: 10. The CDR3 DNA is TGTGCCAGCGGACCCTACAGGGGGGGAAATGAAAAACTGTTTTTT. It specifies CASGPYRGGNEKLFF.

This chain links TRBV9 with TRBJ1-4, with D possibly TRBD1 on 5 matching bases. Germline-derived CDR1 and CDR2 are SGDLS and YYNGEE. V lost 0 bases and J 6 bases, leaving 12 bases between the germline ends. The CDR3 loop spans 15 amino acids. DNA for the CDR3: TGTGCCAGCAGCGTAGATGGGGCGGGAGATGAAAAACTGTTTTTT. Its protein is CASSVDGAGDEKLFF.

This clonotype was seen a handful of times. V and J are TRBV15 and TRBJ2-2, with TRBD1 matching over 7 bases. Trimming took 0 bases from V and 2 from J; bases not matched to a gene: 3. This CDR3 spans 16 amino acids. CDR1 is LNHNV and CDR2 is YYDKDF in the germline V gene (reference sequence). CDR3: CATSRDRQGNTGELFF. The CDR3 DNA reads as TGTGCCACCAGCAGAGATCGACAGGGAAACACCGGGGAGCTGTTTTTT.